This T cell receptor beta chain came from a study of OX40 agonist ivuxolimab in advanced cancers. Method: immunoSEQ multiplex PCR; TCRdb's copy keeps in-frame clones and lacks some. This repertoire shows fewer than 85,000 clones, 86% found once; its top ten account for about 2%. CDR1 and CDR2 from the germline V gene are LGHNT and FRNRAP. The CDR3 contains 15 residues. V was pared by 1 base and J by 5 bases, with 2 bases of the junction left unmatched. This TCR was recovered from an adult with an advanced solid tumor such as melanoma, head and neck, liver or kidney cancer. The chain combines TRBV12-5 with TRBJ2-2, with 9 bases that match TRBD1. The specimen was CD4+ or CD8+ T cells sorted from blood, collected in a trial of the OX40 agonist ivuxolimab. The CDR3 spells CASGLGTGETGELFF. CDR3 DNA: TGTGCTAGTGGTTTGGGGACAGGGGAAACCGGGGAGCTGTTTTTT. Based on the CDR3 plus reference TRBV12-5 and TRBJ2-2, the full variable domain is DARVTQTPRHKVTEMGQEVTMRCQPILGHNTVFWYRQTMMQGLELLAYFRNRAPLDDSGMPKDRFSAEMPDATLATLKIQPSEPRDSAVYFCASGLGTGETGELFFGEGSRLTVL.